This T cell receptor beta chain was obtained from a study of blood T cell repertoires in COVID-19. Here immunoSEQ multiplex PCR was the method, and the copy in TCRdb shows in-frame clones only, minus some. The sample contains 150,000 to 200,000 clones, approximately 90% of which appear only once. V dropped 3 bases and J dropped 1; count of bases not matched to a gene: 5. The CDR3 extends over 15 amino acids. Germline values: CDR1 SGHAT, CDR2 FQDESV (reference sequence). The receptor was derived from a man between 18 and 35 years old who had recovered from COVID-19. The sample was peripheral blood. The chain combines TRBV11-1 with TRBJ2-7, with 8 bases lining up with TRBD2. CDR3 region: CASSFRLAGSYEQYF. The CDR3 bases are TGTGCCAGCAGCTTCCGTCTAGCGGGTTCCTACGAGCAGTACTTC.